This entry is about one TCR beta chain. Its target is not known. The V end lost 1 base, the J end lost 4 bases, and 9 bases lay between the germline ends. This CDR3 is 14 amino acids long. Looked up from germline, CDR1 is SGDLS and CDR2 is YYNGEE. Assay: immunoSEQ multiplex PCR; the TCRdb copy retains only in-frame clones and omits some. The table shows roughly 190,000 clones, with approximately 90% occurring only once. This specimen comes from a study of T cell responses to AZD1222 COVID-19 vaccine. Study-level results: Clonal diversity was possibly underestimated, and white British individuals and females predominated among donors. Only a handful of individuals given AZD1222 were seropositive at baseline. When two AZD1222 doses had been given, Spike-specific TCR breadth and depth rose.

The sample in question was peripheral blood, obtained 28 days after the second AZD1222 dose. The TCR originated in an adult who received the AZD1222 COVID-19 vaccine. The rearrangement joins TRBV9 to TRBJ1-3, with a weak D call TRBD1 (6 bases). CDR3: CASSVRQAGNTIYF. CDR3 coding DNA: TGTGCCAGCAGCGTAAGACAGGCCGGAAACACCATATATTTT.